This paragraph reports one T cell receptor beta chain. These data belong to a study of blood T cell repertoires in COVID-19. Study-level background: Donors in the United States, Italy and Spain gave samples during acute or convalescent COVID-19.

Source study methods: Scientists estimated how many nucleated cells there were by amplifying reference gene primers. Libraries were prepared by immunoSEQ multiplex PCR; TCRdb keeps only in-frame clonotypes and omits some of them. Clonal size and the V and J genes are those of that table, whereas D and trimming came from the DNA. Of some 80,000 clones in the sample, about 93% are singletons; the top ten hold around 0.8%. Per germline, CDR1 LNHDA and CDR2 SQIVND (reference sequence). J was trimmed by 4 bases and V by 5 bases; bases with no gene match: 5. The length of the CDR3 is 14 residues. Sequencing input: peripheral blood. The chain recombines TRBV19 with TRBJ2-7, with 10 bases that match TRBD1. The TCR originated in a woman older than 75 with acute or convalescent COVID-19. The CDR3 sequence is CASSLGQGKYEQYF. The CDR3 bases are TGTGCCAGTAGTCTGGGACAGGGGAAGTACGAGCAGTACTTC. Using reference TRBV19 and TRBJ2-7 for the parts outside the CDR3, the full variable domain is DGGITQSPKYLFRKEGQNVTLSCEQNLNHDAMYWYRQDPGQGLRLIYYSQIVNDFQKGDIAEGYSVSREKKESFPLTVTSAQKNPTAFYLCASSLGQGKYEQYFGPGTRLTVT.